What follows are 30 T cell receptor beta chains derived from one specimen sequenced in a study of T cell repertoires in cytomegalovirus infection (dated by TCRdb to 2018 to 2020). This sample was sequenced with an Illumina HiSeq 1500. TCRdb reprocessing: public reads trimmed at Q25 with fastp, clones called with MiXCR, in-frame beta chains kept. Under each unique CDR3 protein, matching rows form one entry showing the most common genes and DNA. In all, the sample holds around 180,000 distinct CDR3 sequences, and around 20% of those were seen once. The top ten hold less than 3% of the sample. Sequenced material: PBMCs. The receptors come from a human donor in good health (CMV status not recorded). Some clones in this sample may be carry-over from other donors' samples.

The gene calls are TRBV20-1 and TRBJ1-4, with D unclear. The V gene's germline CDR1 is DFQATT and CDR2 SNEGSKA (reference sequence). V was clipped by 6 bases and J by 6 bases, with 17 bases between them. This CDR3 spans 14 amino acids. This CDR3 is CSAHPRLKDEKLFF. The CDR3 DNA reads TGCAGTGCCCACCCCAGGCTAAAAGATGAAAAACTGTTTTTT.

This chain uses TRBV7-9 with TRBJ2-1, with 9 bases lining up with TRBD1. This CDR3 is built from 16 residues. The junction had 9 bases not matched to a gene; V was cut back by 5 bases and J by 4 bases. From germline, CDR1 is SEHNR and CDR2 FQNEAQ (reference sequence). The CDR3 region has the DNA TGTGCCAGCAGCGGGCATACCGGGACAGGGTACAATGAGCAGTTCTTC. Amino acid sequence: CASSGHTGTGYNEQFF. Looking up the rest from reference TRBV7-9 and TRBJ2-1 gives the full variable domain: DTGVSQNPRHKITKRGQNVTFRCDPISEHNRLYWYRQTLGQGPEFLTYFQNEAQLEKSRLLSDRFSAERPKGSFSTLEIQRTEQGDSAMYLCASSGHTGTGYNEQFFGPGTRLTVL.

The V call is TRBV7-9, the J call TRBJ2-7, with D maybe TRBD2 (6 bases). Germline lookup yields CDR1 SEHNR and CDR2 FQNEAQ (reference sequence). V was pared by 2 bases and J by 3 bases, with 11 bases between. This CDR3 has 14 amino acids. The DNA of the CDR3 is TGTGCCAGCAGCTTAACCGCGGGAAGCTACGAGCAGTACTTC. Its protein product is CASSLTAGSYEQYF.

In this sample, this clonotype turned up a few times. The chain couples TRBV7-9 to TRBJ2-1; 8 nucleotides line up with TRBD2. The CDR3 runs 11 residues. V was pared by 7 bases and J by 11 bases, with 4 bases of the junction left unmatched. CDR1 SEHNR and CDR2 FQNEAQ come from the germline V gene (reference sequence). CDR3 amino acids: CASTTSGKQFF. The CDR3 nucleotides read TGTGCCAGCACCACTAGCGGAAAGCAGTTCTTC.

Only a few counts were recorded for this clonotype. The chain has TRBV15 and TRBJ2-7; D is ambiguous. The CDR3 is 12 amino acids. The V gene lost 2 bases and the J gene lost 7 bases, with 9 bases spanning the gap. CDR1 is LNHNV and CDR2 is YYDKDF in the germline V gene (reference sequence). CDR3 sequence (DNA): TGTGCCACCAGCAGAAGCCTCTCAGAGCAGTACTTC. It encodes CATSRSLSEQYF.

The V and J genes are TRBV19 and TRBJ2-7, with 11 bases aligning to TRBD2. Germline values: CDR1 LNHDA, CDR2 SQIVND (reference sequence). This CDR3 has 15 residues. J lost 9 bases, V lost 6 bases, and 13 bases had no gene match. DNA for the CDR3: TGTGCCAGTAGCGAGAGGACTAGCGGGCGGTGGGGGCAGTACTTC. This encodes CASSERTSGRWGQYF.

The chain is built from TRBV6-8 and TRBJ2-1, with 10 bases aligning to TRBD2. The CDR3 has 19 amino acids. J gave up 9 bases and V 7 bases, and 24 bases lay outside the gene matches. Germline values: CDR1 MNHGY, CDR2 SAAAGT. CDR3 protein: CASNLCLAGEGCGHTEQFF. DNA of the CDR3: TGTGCCAGCAATCTTTGCCTAGCGGGAGAAGGGTGCGGGCACACTGAGCAGTTCTTC.

This clonotype has a count of ten or more. The rearrangement uses TRBV7-9 and TRBJ2-5, with D uncertain. Trimming removed 10 bases at V and 2 bases at J, with 17 bases between. This CDR3 has 14 amino acids. Germline CDR1 reads SEHNR; CDR2 reads FQNEAQ (reference sequence). CDR3 loop: CAIFGGDPQETQYF. DNA for the CDR3: TGTGCCATCTTCGGTGGCGACCCGCAAGAGACCCAGTACTTC.

This clonotype turned up a few times. The V and J genes are TRBV6-5 and TRBJ1-4; D is unresolved. This CDR3 spans 15 amino acids. V lost 4 bases and J lost 3, with 12 bases in between. Germline V gene sequence: CDR1 MNHEY, CDR2 SVGAGI. The CDR3 sequence: CASSSPGSPNEKLFF. The CDR3, as DNA: TGTGCCAGCAGTTCCCCGGGATCACCTAATGAAAAACTGTTTTTT.

V is TRBV6-6 and J is TRBJ2-7, with TRBD1 matching 10 bases. Germline-derived CDR1 and CDR2 are MNHNY and SVGAGI (reference sequence). The ends lost 4 bases at V and 5 bases at J; junction bases unmatched: 5. The CDR3 consists of 14 residues. The CDR3 protein is CASSSGTGAHEQYF. CDR3 nucleotide sequence: TGTGCCAGCAGTTCCGGGACAGGGGCCCACGAGCAGTACTTC.

This clonotype was detected a few times. The V gene is TRBV4-2, the J gene TRBJ1-6; D is possibly TRBD1 (6 bases). The germline V gene has CDR1 LGHNA and CDR2 YNFKEQ. CDR3 length: 17 residues. Trimming left V 0 bases short and J 5 bases short, with 14 bases between. CDR3 coding DNA: TGTGCCAGCAGCCAAGATCCGATCAGGGGAAATAATTCACCCCTCCACTTT. This codes for CASSQDPIRGNNSPLHF.

DNA for the CDR3: TGCGCCAGCAGCTTGGCTACAGATGCCTTCTCTGGGGCCAACGTCCTGACTTTC. Translation: CASSLATDAFSGANVLTF. The chain couples TRBV5-1 to TRBJ2-6; D unclear. Trimming removed 0 bases at V and 0 bases at J, with 13 bases between. CDR3 length equals 18 residues. Per the germline V gene, CDR1 is SGHRS and CDR2 is YFSETQ.

The V call is TRBV7-2, the J call TRBJ1-5, with 7 bases that match TRBD1. CDR1 and CDR2 from the germline V gene are SGHTA and FQGNSA. The CDR3 runs 17 residues. V shed 1 base, J shed 0 bases, and the junction held 6 bases outside the gene matches. The CDR3 DNA reads as TGTGCCAGCAGCTTAGTAGCAGGGGGGGCTAGCAATCAGCCCCAGCATTTT. Its translation: CASSLVAGGASNQPQHF.

This chain links TRBV12-3 or TRBV12-4 with TRBJ2-2, with D uncertain. This CDR3 is 13 amino acids long. V was cut by 6 bases and J by 1 base, with 6 bases left in between. Here the CDR3 reads CASRWGNTGELFF. The CDR3 DNA reads as TGTGCCAGCAGGTGGGGGAACACCGGGGAGCTGTTTTTT.

This clonotype was observed many times. The chain has TRBV7-2 and TRBJ2-1; 9 bases map to TRBD2. Unmatched junction bases numbered 12, after V lost 5 bases and J lost 7 bases. Germline values: CDR1 SGHTA, CDR2 FQGNSA. This CDR3 has 16 residues. CDR3 sequence: CASSLGGASGVNEQFF. The CDR3 DNA sequence: TGTGCCAGCAGCCTAGGAGGGGCTAGCGGGGTTAATGAGCAGTTCTTC.

The V gene is TRBV5-1, the J gene TRBJ2-7, with TRBD1 identical over 10 bases. CDR3 length: 14 residues. From germline, CDR1 is SGHRS and CDR2 YFSETQ. The V segment lost 2 bases and the J segment 3 bases; nucleotides outside the gene matches: 2. CDR3 nucleotide sequence: TGCGCCAGCAGCTTCCGGGACAGGGGCTACGAGCAGTACTTC. The encoded protein is CASSFRDRGYEQYF.

V usage is TRBV12-3 or TRBV12-4 and J usage is TRBJ2-7; 12 nucleotides match TRBD2. The CDR3 spans 14 residues. V shed 6 bases, J shed 3 bases, and the junction held 3 bases outside the gene matches. DNA of the CDR3: TGTGCCAGCAGACGGACTAGCGGGAACTACGAGCAGTACTTC. This gives the protein CASRRTSGNYEQYF.

This clonotype was detected a few times. The chain links TRBV27 to TRBJ2-1, with TRBD1 identical over 10 bases. The CDR3 has 15 amino acids. V was clipped by 6 bases and J by 3 bases; unmatched bases: 5. From germline, CDR1 is MNHEY and CDR2 SMNVEV (reference sequence). DNA of the CDR3: TGTGCCAGCAGGAGGGACAGGGGCTTCTACAATGAGCAGTTCTTC. This codes for CASRRDRGFYNEQFF.

In this sample, this clonotype turned up many times. The chain is built from TRBV6-6 and TRBJ2-7; a weak D match, TRBD1 (6 bases). Trimming removed 6 bases from V and 3 bases from J, with 15 bases in between. Germline V gene data show CDR1 as MNHNY and CDR2 as SVGAGI (reference sequence). This CDR3 is built from 14 residues. Here the CDR3 reads CASSSPLTGYEQYF. In nucleotides, the CDR3 is TGTGCCAGCAGCTCCCCATTGACAGGCTACGAGCAGTACTTC.

This clonotype has a count of ten or more. This chain connects TRBV7-6 to TRBJ1-2; the D gene is possibly TRBD1 (5 bases). The CDR3 is made up of 15 amino acids. V was trimmed by 5 bases and J by 6 bases, leaving 19 bases between them. The germline V gene has CDR1 SGHVS and CDR2 FNYEAQ. The CDR3 loop is CASSDAGTRGDGYTF. CDR3 sequence (DNA): TGTGCCAGCAGCGACGCCGGGACCCGGGGGGATGGCTACACCTTC.

The J gene is TRBJ2-7, the V gene TRBV11-2, with TRBD1 matching 10 bases. Germline CDR1 and CDR2: SGHAT and FQNNGV. The CDR3 is made up of 14 amino acids. V shed 4 bases and J 4 bases; nucleotides not matched to a gene: 4. CDR3 DNA: TGTGCCAGCAGCTCATCGGGACAGGGGTACGAGCAGTACTTC. It encodes CASSSSGQGYEQYF.

There are a few counts of this clonotype. The rearrangement links TRBV10-3 to TRBJ1-1, with unresolved D. Germline loops: CDR1 ENHRY, CDR2 SYGVKD. Trimming stripped 5 bases from V and 4 bases from J, with 11 bases between. The CDR3 contains 13 residues. In nucleotides, the CDR3 is TGTGCCATCAGTTACGGGCAAACCACTGAAGCTTTCTTT. Its translation is CAISYGQTTEAFF.

This clonotype has only a few counts. The rearrangement joins TRBV12-3 or TRBV12-4 to TRBJ2-3; D might be TRBD1 or TRBD2, each matching 6 bases. The CDR3 contains 14 residues. V dropped 8 bases and J dropped 2 bases, with 14 bases sitting between them. The CDR3 DNA is TGTGCCAGCTCGAGGGGGACTCTCACAGATACGCAGTATTTT. Its protein is CASSRGTLTDTQYF.

This clonotype was observed a handful of times. The chain uses TRBV13 and TRBJ1-3, with D possibly matching TRBD1 (5 bases). This CDR3 spans 14 amino acids. Trimming took 6 bases from V and 5 from J, leaving 14 bases between them. Germline assignment: CDR1 PRHDT and CDR2 FYEKMQ (reference sequence). This chain's CDR3 is CASSHTGARNTIYF. The CDR3 coding sequence is TGTGCCAGCAGTCATACCGGGGCGAGAAACACCATATATTTT.

Concerning this clonotype: Given a much more abundant clone one base away, this may be a read error. This chain joins TRBV12-3 or TRBV12-4 and TRBJ2-5, with 8 bases matching TRBD1. The CDR3 loop spans 14 amino acids. The CDR3 sequence is CGSSSGQATETQYF. CDR3 nucleotide sequence: TGTGGCAGCAGTTCGGGACAGGCTACAGAGACCCAGTACTTC.

V and J are TRBV6-5 and TRBJ1-2; 10 nucleotides align to TRBD1. The CDR3 spans 16 residues. Per the germline V gene, CDR1 is MNHEY and CDR2 is SVGAGI. The V segment lost 6 bases and the J segment 6 bases; nucleotides outside the gene matches: 13. The CDR3 protein is CASSRPPLDRGHGYTF. CDR3 nucleotide sequence: TGTGCCAGCAGCCGCCCGCCTCTAGACAGGGGGCATGGCTACACCTTC.

This clonotype was recorded at least ten times. The chain links TRBV7-2 to TRBJ2-7; D remains ambiguous. CDR3 length: 13 residues. Trimming stripped 1 base from V and 3 bases from J, with 7 bases between. Looked up from germline, CDR1 is SGHTA and CDR2 is FQGNSA. The CDR3 DNA sequence: TGTGCCAGCAGCTTAGGTGGGTTCTACGAGCAGTACTTC. This sequence encodes CASSLGGFYEQYF.

This clonotype has at least ten counts. This rearrangement joins TRBV7-8 to TRBJ2-2; the D gene is possibly TRBD2 (5 bases). The CDR3 covers 14 residues. V shed 6 bases and J shed 6 bases, with 14 bases lying between them. The germline V gene encodes CDR1 SGHVS and CDR2 FQNEAQ. CDR3 amino acids: CASSPSVGAGELFF. The CDR3, as DNA: TGTGCCAGCAGTCCCTCGGTGGGAGCCGGGGAGCTGTTTTTT.

The chain is built from TRBV2 and TRBJ2-3, with unresolved D. Trimming took 7 bases from V and 0 from J, leaving 11 bases between them. Germline assignment: CDR1 SNHLY and CDR2 FYNNEI. The CDR3 runs to 14 residues. CDR3 sequence reads: CASIRGRSTDTQYF. DNA for the CDR3: TGTGCCAGCATCAGAGGACGGAGCACAGATACGCAGTATTTT.

This clonotype was observed many times. The rearrangement links TRBV2 to TRBJ1-5; D not certain. CDR1 SNHLY and CDR2 FYNNEI come from the germline V gene. V lost 0 bases and J 7 bases, leaving 13 bases between the germline ends. The CDR3 extends over 15 amino acids. CDR3 residues: CASSEARIVGQPQHF. The CDR3 DNA is TGTGCCAGCAGTGAAGCGCGTATTGTTGGGCAGCCCCAGCATTTT. Variable domain in full (rest from reference TRBV2 and TRBJ1-5): EPEVTQTPSHQVTQMGQEVILRCVPISNHLYFYWYRQILGQKVEFLVSFYNNEISEKSEIFDDQFSVERPDGSNFTLKIRSTKLEDSAMYFCASSEARIVGQPQHFGDGTRLSIL.